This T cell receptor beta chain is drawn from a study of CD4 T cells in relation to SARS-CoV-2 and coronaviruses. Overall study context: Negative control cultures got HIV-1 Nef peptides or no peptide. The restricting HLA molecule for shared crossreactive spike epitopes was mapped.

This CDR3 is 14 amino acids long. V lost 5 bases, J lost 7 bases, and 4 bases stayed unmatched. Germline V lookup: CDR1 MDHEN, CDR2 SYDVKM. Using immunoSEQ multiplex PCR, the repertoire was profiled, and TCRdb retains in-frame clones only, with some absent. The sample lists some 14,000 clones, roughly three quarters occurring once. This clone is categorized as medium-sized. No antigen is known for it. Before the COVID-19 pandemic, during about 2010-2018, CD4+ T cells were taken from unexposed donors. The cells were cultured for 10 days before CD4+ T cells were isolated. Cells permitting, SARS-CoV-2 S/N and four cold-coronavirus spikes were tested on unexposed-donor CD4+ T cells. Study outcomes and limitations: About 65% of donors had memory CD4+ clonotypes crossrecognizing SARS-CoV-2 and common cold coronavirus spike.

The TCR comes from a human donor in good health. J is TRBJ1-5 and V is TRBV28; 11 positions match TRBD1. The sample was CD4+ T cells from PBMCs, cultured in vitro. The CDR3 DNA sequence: TGTGCCAGCAGTCGGACAGGGGGCTGGCAGCCCCAGCATTTT. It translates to CASSRTGGWQPQHF.